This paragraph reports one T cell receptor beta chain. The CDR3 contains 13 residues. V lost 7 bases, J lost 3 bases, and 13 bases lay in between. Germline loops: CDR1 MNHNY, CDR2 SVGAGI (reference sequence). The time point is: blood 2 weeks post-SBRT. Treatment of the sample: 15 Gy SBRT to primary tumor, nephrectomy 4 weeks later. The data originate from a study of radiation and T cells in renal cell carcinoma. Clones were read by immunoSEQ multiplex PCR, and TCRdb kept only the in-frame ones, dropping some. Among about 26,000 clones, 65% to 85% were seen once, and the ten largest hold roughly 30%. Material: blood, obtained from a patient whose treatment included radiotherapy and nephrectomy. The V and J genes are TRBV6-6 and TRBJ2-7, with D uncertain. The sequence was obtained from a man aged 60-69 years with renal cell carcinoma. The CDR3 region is CASISRPNYEQYF. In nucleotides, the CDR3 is TGTGCCAGCATAAGCCGACCAAACTACGAGCAGTACTTC.